The 5 T cell receptor beta chains given below trace back to one sample, sequenced in a study of blood T cell repertoires in COVID-19. Here immunoSEQ multiplex PCR was the method, and the copy in TCRdb shows in-frame clones only, minus some. The data show about 97,000 clones, with approximately 90% seen just once and 1.7% held by the top ten. Sample: peripheral blood. Every receptor here comes from a man between 60 and 75 years old with acute or convalescent COVID-19.

V usage is TRBV3-1 (or the pseudogene TRBV3-2) and J usage is TRBJ1-2; D unresolved. The CDR3 is 15 amino acids. V lost 5 bases, J lost 4 bases, and 17 bases lay in between. Germline values: CDR1 LGHDT, CDR2 YNNKEL (reference sequence). The CDR3 DNA is TGTGCCAGCAGCACCCCGAGCGCGGGAGGCTATGGCTACACCTTC. It specifies CASSTPSAGGYGYTF.

The rearrangement uses TRBV29-1 and TRBJ2-2, with 7 positions matching TRBD2. The CDR3 consists of 14 residues. Germline V gene data show CDR1 as SQVTM and CDR2 as ANQGSEA. After removal of 6 bases from V and 3 bases from J, the junction contained 7 bases not matched to a gene. The DNA for the CDR3 is TGCAGCGTGGGTAGTGGACTAGACACCGGGGAGCTGTTTTTT. Translated: CSVGSGLDTGELFF.

DNA for the CDR3: TGTGCCAGCAGTGAAACCCGCGGGACAGGGGCAACCTACGAGCAGTACTTC. Residues: CASSETRGTGATYEQYF. The gene calls are TRBV25-1 and TRBJ2-7, with TRBD1 matching over 10 bases. The trim removed 2 bases at V and 2 bases at J, leaving 9 bases unmatched. CDR3 length equals 17 residues. The germline gives CDR1 MGHDK, CDR2 SYGVNS.

The chain carries TRBV18 and TRBJ1-5, with 7 bases aligning to TRBD1. CDR3 length: 13 residues. Losses at the gene ends were 3 bases for V and 4 bases for J; bases not matched to a gene: 0. CDR1 is KGHSH and CDR2 is LQKENI in the germline V gene. The CDR3 loop is CASSPTGNQPQHF. CDR3 nucleotides: TGTGCCAGCTCACCGACAGGGAATCAGCCCCAGCATTTT.

The V and J genes are TRBV7-9 and TRBJ2-7; TRBD1 matches at 8 bases. V lost 1 base and J lost 0; bases outside the gene matches: 8. Germline CDR1 reads SEHNR; CDR2 reads FQNEAQ (reference sequence). The CDR3 is 17 residues long. The CDR3 here is CASSLVGGTGTSYEQYF. The CDR3 coding sequence is TGTGCCAGCAGCTTAGTGGGCGGGACAGGTACCTCCTACGAGCAGTACTTC.